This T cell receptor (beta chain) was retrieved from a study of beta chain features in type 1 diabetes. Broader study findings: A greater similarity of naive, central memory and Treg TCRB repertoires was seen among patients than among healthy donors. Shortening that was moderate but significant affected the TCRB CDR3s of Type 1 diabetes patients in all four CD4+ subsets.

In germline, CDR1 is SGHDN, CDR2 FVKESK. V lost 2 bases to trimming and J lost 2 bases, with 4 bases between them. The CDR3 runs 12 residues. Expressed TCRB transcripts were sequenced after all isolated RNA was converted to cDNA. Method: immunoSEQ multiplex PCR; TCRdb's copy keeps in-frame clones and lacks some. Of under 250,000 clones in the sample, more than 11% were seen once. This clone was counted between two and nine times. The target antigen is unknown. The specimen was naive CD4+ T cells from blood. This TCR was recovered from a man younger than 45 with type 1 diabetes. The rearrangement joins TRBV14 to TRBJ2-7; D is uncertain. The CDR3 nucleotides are TGTGCCAGCAGCCAAAGCCCCTACGAGCAGTACTTC. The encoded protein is CASSQSPYEQYF.